This TCR beta chain was retrieved from a study of cytomegalovirus exposure and HLA in healthy donors. Concerning this clone itself: Its specificity is not known.

Trimming cost V 1 base and J 2 bases, with 8 bases left between them. Germline V gives CDR1 SGDLS, CDR2 YYNGEE. CDR3 size: 14 residues. Regarding the study as a whole: Later analysis identified about 15,000 TCR beta sequences associated with HLA alleles, using a false discovery rate threshold of 0.05. A later analysis found TCR association rates differed by HLA locus, highest for DRB1 and lowest for HLA-C.

The study ran its PCR with 60 Vbeta and 13 Jbeta primers. Per the original methods: A later analysis tallied 65 million to 85 million unique TCR beta chains, 8.5 million to 11 million of them shared. Data came from immunoSEQ multiplex PCR; TCRdb stores just in-frame clones and leaves some out. V, J and clone size reflect that table, while D and trimming were determined from the DNA. The data contain around 130,000 clones, over 70% of them singletons. Sequenced input: PBMCs. This rearrangement joins TRBV9 to TRBJ2-3; no clear D. The receptor was derived from a woman aged 40 to 49 in good health and CMV-seronegative. CDR3: CASSVTDSTDTQYF. The CDR3 DNA reads as TGTGCCAGCAGCGTAACAGATTCCACAGATACGCAGTATTTT.